Presented here are 19 T cell receptor beta chains from one specimen sequenced in a study of CD8 T cells in Susac syndrome. Roughly 0.45 to 1 ug RNA was reverse transcribed with random hexamers. MiXCR, applied by TCRdb to the immunoSEQ multiplex PCR reads, yields one record per CDR3 protein. The data contain approximately 190,000 distinct CDR3 sequences, around 95% of them singletons. Sequencing was done on a sample of CD4+ T cells from PBMCs. The receptor set was obtained from a human donor with Susac syndrome.

The CDR3 region has the DNA TGCGCCAGCACCCTGACCCTACGGACAGTCTATGGCTACACCTTC. It is translated as CASTLTLRTVYGYTF. The genes are TRBV23-1 and TRBJ1-2, with a tentative D call TRBD1 (6 bases). TRBV23-1 carries the ORF label, with uncertain function. Trimming pared 7 bases from V and 4 bases from J, leaving 19 bases between. The CDR3 is made up of 15 amino acids.

The chain joins TRBV2 to TRBJ1-2, with unresolved D. This CDR3 is built from 12 residues. Germline lookup yields CDR1 SNHLY and CDR2 FYNNEI. Trimming cost V 0 bases and J 8 bases, with 7 bases left between them. For the CDR3, the DNA is TGTGCCAGCAGTGAAGCCCGGATCGGCTACACCTTC. This translates into CASSEARIGYTF. Filled out from reference TRBV2 and TRBJ1-2, the complete variable domain reads EPEVTQTPSHQVTQMGQEVILRCVPISNHLYFYWYRQILGQKVEFLVSFYNNEISEKSEIFDDQFSVERPDGSNFTLKIRSTKLEDSAMYFCASSEARIGYTFGSGTRLTVV.

The V call is TRBV7-3, the J call TRBJ2-3, with TRBD2 identical over 11 bases. Germline V gene data show CDR1 as SGHTA and CDR2 as FQGTGA. The CDR3 is 16 amino acids. Losses at the gene ends were 5 bases for V and 2 bases for J; bases not matched to a gene: 6. The CDR3, as DNA: TGTGCCAGCAGCCCTATTAGCGGGGGGGACACAGATACGCAGTATTTT. Protein sequence: CASSPISGGDTDTQYF.

The rearrangement joins TRBV20-1 to TRBJ2-5; 13 bases align to TRBD2. The V gene's germline CDR1 is DFQATT and CDR2 SNEGSKA (reference sequence). Germline trimming cut 5 bases from V and 5 bases from J; bases unmatched to any gene: 8. This CDR3 is 15 amino acids long. This CDR3 reads CSAETSGGAGETQYF. CDR3 sequence (DNA): TGCAGTGCTGAAACTAGCGGGGGGGCCGGGGAGACCCAGTACTTC.

This rearrangement joins TRBV28 to TRBJ1-5; D ambiguous. Germline V gene lookup returns CDR1 MDHEN and CDR2 SYDVKM. CDR3 length equals 14 residues. Trimming pared 2 bases from V and 13 bases from J, leaving 18 bases between. CDR3 in DNA: TGTGCCAGCAGTTTACCCCTGTTGAGTGACCATCAGCATTTT. Its translation is CASSLPLLSDHQHF.

The chain is built from TRBV6-2 or TRBV6-3 and TRBJ2-3; D not certain. Deletions cut 0 bases from V and 6 bases from J, with 13 bases between. The CDR3 totals 15 residues. CDR1 is MNHEY, CDR2 SVGEGT, per germline. CDR3 in DNA: TGTGCCAGCAGTTACTCGACCAAACTCCCCGATACGCAGTATTTT. Translating it yields CASSYSTKLPDTQYF.

The gene calls are TRBV7-9 and TRBJ1-2; D unresolved. Germline V gene sequence: CDR1 SEHNR, CDR2 FQNEAQ (reference sequence). Trimming left V 5 bases short and J 4 bases short, with 11 bases between. CDR3 length equals 13 residues. CDR3 loop: CASSPLQTYGYTF. DNA of the CDR3: TGTGCCAGCAGCCCACTACAGACCTATGGCTACACCTTC.

This sequence joins TRBV7-7 and TRBJ2-5; 9 bases agree with TRBD2. Germline V gene data show CDR1 as SSHAT and CDR2 as FNYEAQ (reference sequence). The CDR3 covers 15 residues. The V gene end was trimmed by 6 bases and the J gene end by 5 bases; junction bases not matched to a gene: 10. CDR3 protein: CASSMRGGGLETQYF. CDR3 nucleotides: TGTGCCAGCAGTATGCGGGGGGGAGGCTTGGAGACCCAGTACTTC.

This clonotype has only one observation. The chain uses TRBV5-1 and TRBJ2-7, with D possibly matching TRBD2 (6 bases). From germline, CDR1 is SGHRS and CDR2 YFSETQ. This CDR3 spans 12 amino acids. Trimming left V 5 bases short and J 6 bases short, with 12 bases between. CDR3 loop: CASSSGGREQYF. CDR3 bases: TGCGCCAGCAGTTCCGGGGGACGCGAGCAGTACTTC.

The V gene is TRBV20-1, the J gene TRBJ2-2; D is ambiguous. The germline gives CDR1 DFQATT, CDR2 SNEGSKA (reference sequence). The ends were cut back, 6 bases at V and 0 bases at J, with 11 bases in the middle. The CDR3 sequence is 14 residues long. In DNA form, the CDR3 reads TGCAGTGCGCGGTACAGAGCGAACACCGGGGAGCTGTTTTTT. Protein sequence: CSARYRANTGELFF.

This clonotype has only one observation. J is TRBJ2-1 and V is TRBV29-1; TRBD1 matches 10 bases. From germline, CDR1 is SQVTM and CDR2 ANQGSEA. The CDR3 contains 13 residues. Trimming took 6 bases from V and 6 from J; bases not matched to a gene: 5. The CDR3 nucleotides are TGCAGCGTGGACAGGGGGAGGGCCAATGAGCAGTTCTTC. This gives the protein CSVDRGRANEQFF.

V and J are TRBV4-3 and TRBJ2-3; D uncertain. Germline V gene sequence: CDR1 LGHNA, CDR2 YSLEER. This CDR3 has 17 amino acids. Trimming took 4 bases from V and 1 from J, leaving 18 bases between them. The CDR3 is CASSRTLRAPGTDTQYF. CDR3 coding DNA: TGCGCCAGCAGCCGCACCCTCAGAGCGCCCGGCACAGATACGCAGTATTTT.

The sample holds one count of this clonotype. J is TRBJ1-2 and V is TRBV20-1, with 7 bases lining up with TRBD1. Germline V gene data show CDR1 as DFQATT and CDR2 as SNEGSKA (reference sequence). The CDR3 is 12 amino acids. CDR3: CSVEGTDYGYTF. Written as DNA, the CDR3 is TGCAGCGTAGAGGGGACAGACTATGGCTACACCTTC.

The gene calls are TRBV5-6 and TRBJ2-7; D remains unclear. CDR1 is SGHDT and CDR2 is YYEEEE in the germline V gene. The CDR3 is 12 residues long. The V and J ends lost 1 base and 4 bases respectively, with 6 bases between them. Here the CDR3 reads CASSLMGYEQYF. CDR3 nucleotides: TGTGCCAGCAGCTTGATGGGTTACGAGCAGTACTTC. Full variable domain (remainder filled in from reference TRBV5-6 and TRBJ2-7): DAGVTQSPTHLIKTRGQQVTLRCSPKSGHDTVSWYQQALGQGPQFIFQYYEEEERQRGNFPDRFSGHQFPNYSSELNVNALLLGDSALYLCASSLMGYEQYFGPGTRLTVT.

This chain joins TRBV5-1 and TRBJ1-5; D unresolved. V lost 4 bases to trimming and J lost 6 bases, with 11 bases between them. The CDR3 loop spans 13 amino acids. Germline CDR1 is SGHRS and CDR2 is YFSETQ. The CDR3 coding sequence is TGCGCCAGCAGCCCGGAGGGTGTTCAGCCCCAGCATTTT. Protein product: CASSPEGVQPQHF. The variable domain in full, completed from reference TRBV5-1 and TRBJ1-5, reads KAGVTQTPRYLIKTRGQQVTLSCSPISGHRSVSWYQQTPGQGLQFLFEYFSETQRNKGNFPGRFSGRQFSNSRSEMNVSTLELGDSALYLCASSPEGVQPQHFGDGTRLSIL.

This chain joins TRBV30 and TRBJ2-6, with 8 bases lining up with TRBD1. The CDR3 runs to 18 residues. Trimming took 4 bases from V and 1 from J; bases not matched to a gene: 12. Germline values: CDR1 GTSNPN, CDR2 SVGIG (reference sequence). CDR3 nucleotide sequence: TGTGCCTGGACTCCAGACAGGGGTCTTCCTTCTGGGGCCAACGTCCTGACTTTC. Residues: CAWTPDRGLPSGANVLTF.

This chain connects TRBV5-6 to TRBJ2-1, with D unclear. This CDR3 is 16 amino acids long. With 0 bases removed from V and 3 bases from J, the gap between germline ends came to 13 bases. Germline CDR1 reads SGHDT; CDR2 reads YYEEEE. CDR3 nucleotide sequence: TGTGCCAGCAGCTTGGATCCAGTCGTGAACTACAATGAGCAGTTCTTC. Amino acid sequence: CASSLDPVVNYNEQFF.

This chain's CDR3 is CAISESRTTGAEAFF. DNA for the CDR3: TGTGCCATCAGTGAGTCGAGGACCACGGGCGCTGAAGCTTTCTTT. This rearrangement joins TRBV10-3 to TRBJ1-1; D gene unclear. Germline CDR1 reads ENHRY; CDR2 reads SYGVKD. This CDR3 spans 15 amino acids. With 0 bases removed from V and 6 bases from J, the gap between germline ends came to 14 bases.

The CDR3 coding sequence is TGTGCCAGCAGCTCAACCGGGACAGGGGGCGCCGCAGATACGCAGTATTTT. This codes for CASSSTGTGGAADTQYF. The V call is TRBV5-6, the J call TRBJ2-3; 12 bases line up with TRBD1. This CDR3 has 17 residues. Trimming at V came to 3 bases and at J to 4 bases, leaving 9 bases not matched to a gene. Germline V lookup: CDR1 SGHDT, CDR2 YYEEEE.